In its sample, the clone carrying this TCR beta chain was seen many times. Its target is unknown. The library was prepared for alpha chains; this beta chain is a stray read, so its frequency means little. As for time point: sample taken at primary tumor resection. This entry is derived from a study of spatial heterogeneity in lung cancer. Study details: Beta-chain sequences were consistently detected more often than alpha-chain sequences. The average appearance count of each unique TCR and UMI combination in raw reads was more than 9.5. Matched bulk RNA-seq yielded a T cell transcriptional module score. Counts of TCR transcripts in tumor regions correlated strongly with that score.

J lost 6 bases, V lost 1 base, and 6 bases had no gene match. Looked up from germline, CDR1 is LGHDT and CDR2 is YNNKEL (reference sequence). This CDR3 is 16 amino acids long. TCRdb fed the 5' RACE reads into MiXCR, producing one record per CDR3 protein. This repertoire shows 7,500 to 10,000 distinct CDR3 sequences, 14% found once; its top ten account for approximately 14%. Study observations and caveats: Tumor mutation count correlated with how many alpha and beta TCRs expanded intratumorally.

This TCR was recovered from a male donor with early-stage non-small cell lung cancer. Material: lung tumor tissue, obtained at surgery. The V gene is TRBV3-1, the J gene TRBJ2-1; 10 bases line up with TRBD2. CDR3 in amino acids: CASSQGPGTSVNEQFF. The CDR3 nucleotides read TGTGCCAGCAGCCAAGGGCCCGGGACTAGCGTCAATGAGCAGTTCTTC.